These 7 T cell receptor beta chains originate from one sample sequenced in a study of T cells in Graves' hyperthyroidism and ophthalmopathy. RNA transcripts gave rise to amplified TCR beta CDR3 regions. HTBI primers drove first-round RT-PCR of the TCR CDR3. TCRdb itself ran the multiplex PCR reads through MiXCR, one entry per CDR3 protein. This sample has fewer than 450,000 distinct CDR3 sequences, with less than 20% found just once. Sequenced material: blood. The receptors stem from a man aged 18-30 years with Graves' ophthalmopathy.

This clonotype was seen repeatedly, ten times or more. The chain uses TRBV2 and TRBJ2-5; D is undetermined. V lost 5 bases to trimming and J lost 0 bases, with 13 bases between them. Germline values: CDR1 SNHLY, CDR2 FYNNEI. The CDR3 extends over 15 amino acids. The CDR3 nucleotides read TGTGCCAGCAGTCAACAAAAGTCGTACCAAGAGACCCAGTACTTC. Its translation: CASSQQKSYQETQYF.

This clonotype was counted only a few times. This sequence may be a read error, since a much larger clone differs from it by one base. The gene calls are TRBV7-8 and TRBJ1-1; D not certain. Germline V CDR1 and CDR2: SGHVS, FQNEAQ. CDR3 length: 13 residues. As DNA, the CDR3 is TGTGCCAGCAGTTTGAAGGTGAACGCTGAAGCTTTCTTT. This codes for CASSLKVNAEAFF.

Worth noting for this clonotype: One end of the junction is discordant with germline, which a read error may explain. The chain is built from TRBV9 and TRBJ1-4; 7 bases align to TRBD1. Germline V lookup: CDR1 SGDLS, CDR2 YYNGEE. CDR3 size: 15 residues. As DNA, the CDR3 is TGTGCCAGCAGCGCAGGGGACAGCGATAATGAAAGACTGTTTTTT. Protein: CASSAGDSDNERLFF.

The genes are TRBV19 and TRBJ2-1; 13 bases are shared with TRBD2. The CDR3 loop spans 18 amino acids. Germline assignment: CDR1 LNHDA and CDR2 SQIVND (reference sequence). Trimming at V came to 3 bases and at J to 3 bases, leaving 8 bases not matched to a gene. The CDR3 nucleotides are TGTGCCAGTAGTATGGGACTAGCGGGGTCCCGCCGCTACAATGAGCAGTTCTTC. Protein product: CASSMGLAGSRRYNEQFF.

This rearrangement joins TRBV5-4 to TRBJ1-2; D might be TRBD1 (6 bases). Germline-derived CDR1 and CDR2 are SGHNT and YYREEE (reference sequence). Trimming cost V 5 bases and J 2 bases, with 13 bases left between them. This CDR3 comprises 14 residues. The CDR3 sequence is CASRLGGRNYGYTF. DNA of the CDR3: TGTGCCAGCAGACTCGGGGGCAGAAACTATGGCTACACCTTC.

The rearrangement uses TRBV15 and TRBJ1-5; 7 bases map to TRBD1. CDR1 is LNHNV and CDR2 is YYDKDF in the germline V gene (reference sequence). After removal of 4 bases from V and 2 bases from J, the junction contained 5 bases not matched to a gene. The CDR3 has 15 amino acids. Written as DNA, the CDR3 is TGTGCCACCAGCAAGAGGACAGGTGGCAATCAGCCCCAGCATTTT. Translation: CATSKRTGGNQPQHF.

This chain uses TRBV10-3 with TRBJ1-1; 9 nucleotides agree with TRBD1. Germline trimming cut 9 bases from V and 6 bases from J; bases unmatched to any gene: 26. Per germline, CDR1 ENHRY and CDR2 SYGVKD. The CDR3 has 19 amino acids. CDR3 region: CAIERRTGDMARGIAEAFF. CDR3 nucleotide sequence: TGTGCCATAGAACGAAGGACAGGGGATATGGCGAGAGGAATCGCTGAAGCTTTCTTT.